This T cell receptor beta chain was obtained from a study of blood T cell repertoires in COVID-19. The wider study: Samples of COVID-19 (acute and convalescent) were obtained from the United States, Italy and Spain. The analysed material was cDNA or gDNA that came from T cells, B-cell-depleted T cells, or PBMCs.

How the authors handled the data: For nucleated cells, counts were estimated from reference gene primer amplification. The assay was immunoSEQ multiplex PCR, and TCRdb's table has in-frame clones only and misses some. That table gives V, J and clone size, and the DNA gave D and trimming. The sample holds just over 150,000 clones, 75% to 90% seen once. Germline V gene lookup returns CDR1 MNHEY and CDR2 SVGAGI. This CDR3 is built from 15 residues. The V and J ends lost 6 bases and 4 bases, in that order; junction bases with no gene match: 7. Specimen: peripheral blood. The clonotype comes from a human donor with acute or convalescent COVID-19. The donor label of this sample is uncertain. The rearrangement uses TRBV6-5 and TRBJ1-5, with 9 bases that match TRBD1. The CDR3 is CASSNDRGRNQPQHF. Here the CDR3 DNA reads TGTGCCAGCAGCAACGACAGGGGGAGGAATCAGCCCCAGCATTTT.